Below are 8 T cell receptor beta chains sequenced from a single sample in a study of blood T cell repertoires in COVID-19. The assay was immunoSEQ multiplex PCR, and TCRdb's table has in-frame clones only and misses some. The sample has around 300,000 clones, approximately 88% seen once; the top ten hold 5%. The specimen sequenced was PBMCs or T cells enriched from blood (not recorded which). These TCRs come from a man aged 25-45 years who had recovered from COVID-19.

CDR3 protein: CASSSQGNEKLFF. The CDR3 coding sequence is TGTGCCAGCAGTTCCCAGGGGAATGAAAAACTGTTTTTT. The chain employs TRBV12-3 or TRBV12-4 and TRBJ1-4; weak D call: TRBD1 (6 bases). The CDR3 contains 13 residues. Trimming left V 4 bases short and J 5 bases short, with 8 bases between.

This clone came up once. The chain recombines TRBV7-3 with TRBJ1-2; 7 bases agree with TRBD1. In germline, CDR1 is SGHTA, CDR2 FQGTGA. The CDR3 extends over 17 amino acids. Trimming removed 5 bases from V and 7 bases from J; junction bases left unmatched: 19. Here the CDR3 DNA reads TGTGCCAGCAGCCCCCGTCCCCCCCGACAGGGTTGGTTTGGCTACACCTTC. Translated, it gives CASSPRPPRQGWFGYTF.

The gene calls are TRBV5-1 and TRBJ2-7; 7 nucleotides align to TRBD1. The germline V gene encodes CDR1 SGHRS and CDR2 YFSETQ. V dropped 4 bases and J dropped 3; count of bases not matched to a gene: 7. The CDR3 extends over 14 amino acids. CDR3 amino acids: CASSPTTGNYEQYF. CDR3 coding DNA: TGCGCCAGCAGCCCTACGACAGGGAACTACGAGCAGTACTTC.

V gene TRBV7-3 combines with J gene TRBJ2-1; 8 bases fit TRBD2. Germline V gene lookup returns CDR1 SGHTA and CDR2 FQGTGA. The CDR3 has 16 amino acids. V dropped 3 bases and J dropped 5; count of bases not matched to a gene: 9. In nucleotides, the CDR3 is TGTGCCAGCAGCTTGGGTGGAGGCGGGGGGCACAATGAGCAGTTCTTC. It codes for CASSLGGGGGHNEQFF.

The chain uses TRBV5-4 and TRBJ1-1; TRBD1 matches at 7 bases. V shed 1 base and J 10 bases; nucleotides not matched to a gene: 13. CDR3 length equals 15 residues. CDR1 is SGHNT and CDR2 is YYREEE in the germline V gene (reference sequence). The CDR3 sequence: CASSLSGTAGVRAFF. The CDR3 DNA is TGTGCCAGCAGCTTGTCCGGGACAGCGGGTGTAAGAGCTTTCTTT. Drawing the rest from reference TRBV5-4 and TRBJ1-1, the complete variable domain is ETGVTQSPTHLIKTRGQQVTLRCSSQSGHNTVSWYQQALGQGPQFIFQYYREEENGRGNFPPRFSGLQFPNYSSELNVNALELDDSALYLCASSLSGTAGVRAFFGQGTRLTVV.

The rearrangement uses TRBV10-1 and TRBJ1-1; 7 positions agree with TRBD1. CDR1 WNHNN and CDR2 SYGVQD come from the germline V gene (reference sequence). V was pared by 1 base and J by 5 bases, with 16 bases of the junction left unmatched. This CDR3 has 18 residues. Here the CDR3 reads CASSEWAYSGGGGTEAFF. Written as DNA, the CDR3 is TGCGCCAGCAGTGAGTGGGCTTACTCAGGGGGAGGAGGGACTGAAGCTTTCTTT.

J is TRBJ2-3 and V is TRBV4-1; a weak D match, TRBD1 (6 bases). The germline gives CDR1 MGHRA, CDR2 YSYEKL. V lost 4 bases and J lost 4, with 18 bases in between. CDR3 length equals 16 residues. The chain's CDR3 is CASSLQGLEGADTQYF. CDR3 DNA sequence: TGCGCCAGCAGCCTCCAGGGGTTAGAAGGGGCAGATACGCAGTATTTT.

This clone occurred once. This chain uses TRBV7-9 with TRBJ2-3; a weak D match, TRBD1 (7 bases). Germline loops: CDR1 SEHNR, CDR2 FQNEAQ (reference sequence). V was cut by 5 bases and J by 0 bases, with 15 bases left in between. This CDR3 contains 16 residues. This CDR3 is CASSPAEGASTDTQYF. In DNA, the CDR3 is TGTGCCAGCAGCCCTGCGGAGGGGGCTAGCACAGATACGCAGTATTTT.